Listed below are T cell receptor beta chains from one sample, sequenced in a study of T cell repertoires in ileal Crohn's disease. The data were produced by immunoSEQ multiplex PCR, yet TCRdb's version contains in-frame clones alone and is incomplete. This sample carries approximately 8,200 clones, 90% to 97% of them seen once, and the ten largest clones take over 0.2%. Sequencing input: ileal tissue. Receptor source: an adult with Crohn's disease. CDR3s include the opening cysteine and the closing phenylalanine or tryptophan. The order of the fields is CDR3 DNA, CDR3 protein, J gene, V gene, clone size, D gene. The D gene is left open where the match is weak. Clone size is not always given. Where it is, it says once, few, many or a class for expanded clones.

TGTGCCAGCAGTGACCCAGCCGGGGGTCCAATACTGAACACAGATACGCAGTATTTT | CASSDPAGGPILNTDTQYF | TRBJ2-3 | TRBV6-4 | . | .
TGTGCCAGCAGCTTAGGGAACAGGGTGAACACTGAAGCTTTCTTT | CASSLGNRVNTEAFF | TRBJ1-1 | TRBV7-9 | . | .
TGTGCCAGCAGCTTAGACAGGGATAGGGGCTACACCTTC | CASSLDRDRGYTF | TRBJ1-2 | TRBV7-8 | . | .
TGTGCCAGCAGCACCGGACAGCTGAGGTACCAAGAGACCCAGTACTTC | CASSTGQLRYQETQYF | TRBJ2-5 | TRBV14 | once | .
TGTGCCACCGTATTAGCGGGGGGCCGCAATGAGCAGTTCTTC | CATVLAGGRNEQFF | TRBJ2-1 | TRBV10-3 | . | TRBD2
TGCGCCAGCAGCCCCGGACAGGGTCATAATTCACCCCTCCACTTT | CASSPGQGHNSPLHF | TRBJ1-6 | TRBV4-3 | . | TRBD1
TGTGCCAGCAGTGGACAGGCCCGACCACGAAGCACAGATACGCAGTATTTT | CASSGQARPRSTDTQYF | TRBJ2-3 | TRBV2 | . | .
TGTGCCAGCAGCCTCAACGGGTACGAGCAGTACTTC | CASSLNGYEQYF | TRBJ2-7 | TRBV2 | . | .
TGTGCCACCTCGGACAGGGCCTATGAAGCTTTCTTT | CATSDRAYEAFF | TRBJ1-1 | TRBV19 | . | TRBD1
TGTGCCTGGAGTGGAAACTCTCCGGAGACCCAGTACTTC | CAWSGNSPETQYF | TRBJ2-5 | TRBV30 | . | .
TGTGCCAGCAGTTTATCACAGAATAGCAATCAGCCCCAGCATTTT | CASSLSQNSNQPQHF | TRBJ1-5 | TRBV28 | . | .
TGTGCCAGCAGCGGAACAGCCGGGGGCACTGAAGCTTTCTTT | CASSGTAGGTEAFF | TRBJ1-1 | TRBV9 | . | .
TGCGCCAGCAGCTTGGGGACAGCCTCAGGCAAAGAGACCCAGTACTTC | CASSLGTASGKETQYF | TRBJ2-5 | TRBV5-1 | . | .
TGTGCCAGCAGTTCCTGGACAGGGATGGGCCATCAGCCCCAGCATTTT | CASSSWTGMGHQPQHF | TRBJ1-5 | TRBV6-6 | . | TRBD1
TGCGCCAGCAGCGTGGGCACCAATTCACCCCTCCACTTT | CASSVGTNSPLHF | TRBJ1-6 | TRBV10-1 | few | .
TGTGCCAGCAGCCCTCCGGGGTACCGTAATCAAGAGACCCAGTACTTC | CASSPPGYRNQETQYF | TRBJ2-5 | TRBV7-9 | . | .
TGTGCCAGCAGCTCGAACCCCGGGACTAGCTCCTACAATGAGCAGTTCTTC | CASSSNPGTSSYNEQFF | TRBJ2-1 | TRBV5-4 | . | TRBD2
TGTGCCAGCAGCTTGGGGGGCCCGGTAAATCAGCCCCAGCATTTT | CASSLGGPVNQPQHF | TRBJ1-5 | TRBV5-6 | . | .
TGCGCCAGCAGGTCGGCGGAAGAGACCCAGTACTTC | CASRSAEETQYF | TRBJ2-5 | TRBV10-2 | . | .
TGTGCCAGCAGCATAACAGGGGTGGAGGATACGCAGTATTTT | CASSITGVEDTQYF | TRBJ2-3 | TRBV5-4 | . | TRBD1
TGTGCCAGCAGCTTAAGGGGCGCTTTCATGAACACTGAAGCTTTCTTT | CASSLRGAFMNTEAFF | TRBJ1-1 | TRBV11-2 | . | .
TGTGCTAGTGGCGCTAGCGGGGGGCCAAATGAGCAGTTCTTC | CASGASGGPNEQFF | TRBJ2-1 | TRBV12-5 | . | TRBD2
TGTGCCAGCAGTTTACTAGGGGGCGGTGACTATGGCTACACCTTC | CASSLLGGGDYGYTF | TRBJ1-2 | TRBV27 | . | TRBD1
TGTGCCAGTTCTCGCCGGGACTCTGGAAACACCATATATTTT | CASSRRDSGNTIYF | TRBJ1-3 | TRBV19 | . | .
TGCGCCAGCAAGTTGAGCGGGGGGGTTGCAGATACGCAGTATTTT | CASKLSGGVADTQYF | TRBJ2-3 | TRBV5-1 | . | TRBD2
TGTGCCAGCAGCAAATGGGAACCGGGACTAATGCACACCGGGGAGCTGTTTTTT | CASSKWEPGLMHTGELFF | TRBJ2-2 | TRBV21-1 | . | .
TGTGCCAGCAGCAAGACTAGCGGGGGGTCCGGGGAGCTGTTTTTT | CASSKTSGGSGELFF | TRBJ2-2 | TRBV9 | . | TRBD2
TGTGCCAGCAGTGGACAGGGGGCAACCGGGGAGCTGTTTTTT | CASSGQGATGELFF | TRBJ2-2 | TRBV2 | . | TRBD1
TGTGCCAGCAGTACAGTCTTCTTAGGTCACAATGAGCAGTTCTTC | CASSTVFLGHNEQFF | TRBJ2-1 | TRBV6-5 | . | .
TGTGCCAGCAGTGGATGGGACAGCTACGAGCAGTACTTC | CASSGWDSYEQYF | TRBJ2-7 | TRBV6-1 | . | TRBD1
TGTGCCAGCAGCAAAAATATCCATCGCAGGGCGGATAGCAATCAGCCCCAGCATTTT | CASSKNIHRRADSNQPQHF | TRBJ1-5 | TRBV21-1 | . | .
TGTGCCAGCGCCCAGGGACAGCTTATTATGGGAGGCTACACCTTC | CASAQGQLIMGGYTF | TRBJ1-2 | TRBV28 | . | TRBD1
TGCAGCGTTGATTCTCGACAGGGGCTGTACAATGAGCAGTTCTTC | CSVDSRQGLYNEQFF | TRBJ2-1 | TRBV29-1 | . | TRBD1
TGTGCCAGCGGTCCCTTTAGCGGGGGGGGGAATACGCAGTATTTT | CASGPFSGGGNTQYF | TRBJ2-3 | TRBV7-2 | . | TRBD2
TGTGCCAGCAGTTACGGGGGACAGAAATCACCCCTCCACTTT | CASSYGGQKSPLHF | TRBJ1-6 | TRBV6-5 | few | TRBD1
TGTGCCAGCAGCTTCCCGGGGAAAGACGAAGCTTTCTTT | CASSFPGKDEAFF | TRBJ1-1 | TRBV5-4 | . | .
TGTGCCAGCAGCTTGCAGGGTTTGACGGAGTCACCCCTCCACTTT | CASSLQGLTESPLHF | TRBJ1-6 | TRBV5-4 | . | .